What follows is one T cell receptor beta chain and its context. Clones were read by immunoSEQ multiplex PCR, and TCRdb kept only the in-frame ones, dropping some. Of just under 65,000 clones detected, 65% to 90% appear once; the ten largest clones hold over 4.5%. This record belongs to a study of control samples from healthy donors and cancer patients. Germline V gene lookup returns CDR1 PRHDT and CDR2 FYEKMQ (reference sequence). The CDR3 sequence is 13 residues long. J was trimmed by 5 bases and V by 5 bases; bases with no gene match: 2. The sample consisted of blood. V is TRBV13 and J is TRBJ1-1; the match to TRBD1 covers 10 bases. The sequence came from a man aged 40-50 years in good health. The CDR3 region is CASSLDRGTEAFF. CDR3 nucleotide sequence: TGTGCCAGCAGCCTGGACAGGGGGACTGAAGCTTTCTTT. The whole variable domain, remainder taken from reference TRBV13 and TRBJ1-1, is AAGVIQSPRHLIKEKRETATLKCYPIPRHDTVYWYQQGPGQDPQFLISFYEKMQSDKGSIPDRFSAQQFSDYHSELNMSSLELGDSALYFCASSLDRGTEAFFGQGTRLTVV.